The T cell receptor (beta chain) under discussion was sequenced for a study of graft-versus-host responses after intestinal transplantation. Study at large: Transplantation in recipients was multivisceral, liver-intestinal, or isolated intestinal. Anti-thymocyte globulin induction, then tacrolimus and steroids for about three years, went to all recipients.

Germline assignment: CDR1 LNHDA and CDR2 SQIVND (reference sequence). Deletions cut 4 bases from V and 3 bases from J, with 10 bases between. The CDR3 runs to 14 residues. The data were produced by immunoSEQ multiplex PCR, yet TCRdb's version contains in-frame clones alone and is incomplete. This sample has approximately 88,000 clones, with about nine tenths found just once. General study findings and limits: Recipient marrow showed GvH clones, some seen first in ileum or blood.

A note on this clone: Its antigen is not identified.

The rearrangement uses TRBV19 and TRBJ1-5; possible D gene TRBD1, 6 bases. This TCR was sampled from a human donor who received an intestinal transplant. The sequencing used unstimulated CD4+ T cells sorted from spleen or lymph node cells, collected before intestinal transplant. The CDR3 here is CASSTHRDNQPQHF. The CDR3 DNA reads as TGTGCCAGTAGTACCCACAGGGACAATCAGCCCCAGCATTTT.